This passage covers 4 T cell receptor beta chains from one sample sequenced in a study of CD8 T cell repertoires and HIV-1 epitope variants. Some clones are missing from TCRdb's copy, which holds only in-frame ones; the method was immunoSEQ multiplex PCR. The table includes fewer than 6,000 clones, around 63% detected once. These TCRs' antigens remain unknown. The material sequenced was cultured CD8+ T cells derived from PBMCs. The source of these receptors is a male donor with HIV.

The chain is built from TRBV6-1 and TRBJ2-7; possibly TRBD1 or TRBD2 for D (5 bases each). The CDR3 extends over 14 amino acids. The V end was cut by 8 bases, the J end by 2 bases, with 16 bases between. Per the germline V gene, CDR1 is MNHNS and CDR2 is SASEGT. DNA for the CDR3: TGTGCCAGCGTCGACGGGGACGGACCCTACGAGCAGTACTTC. It specifies CASVDGDGPYEQYF.

The rearrangement links TRBV7-7 to TRBJ2-3, with D hard to call. The germline V gene has CDR1 SSHAT and CDR2 FNYEAQ (reference sequence). The germline V and J ends were trimmed by 5 bases and 0 bases, with 9 bases remaining between them. The length of the CDR3 is 14 residues. The CDR3 nucleotides read TGTGCCAGCAGCCCAGACGGAAGCACAGATACGCAGTATTTT. Amino acid sequence: CASSPDGSTDTQYF.

The gene calls are TRBV19 and TRBJ1-1; D remains ambiguous. Trimming removed 2 bases from V and 1 base from J, with 5 bases in between. The germline V gene has CDR1 LNHDA and CDR2 SQIVND (reference sequence). The CDR3 spans 13 residues. This CDR3 reads CASSINGNTEAFF. The CDR3 DNA is TGTGCCAGTAGTATAAACGGGAACACTGAAGCTTTCTTT. Based on the CDR3 plus reference TRBV19 and TRBJ1-1, the full variable domain is DGGITQSPKYLFRKEGQNVTLSCEQNLNHDAMYWYRQDPGQGLRLIYYSQIVNDFQKGDIAEGYSVSREKKESFPLTVTSAQKNPTAFYLCASSINGNTEAFFGQGTRLTVV.

The chain uses TRBV4-3 and TRBJ1-1; D ambiguous. The CDR3 covers 14 residues. Germline V gene lookup returns CDR1 LGHNA and CDR2 YSLEER. V shed 0 bases and J shed 0 bases, with 5 bases lying between them. The CDR3 DNA is TGCGCCAGCAGCCAAGAACCCATGAACACTGAAGCTTTCTTT. Protein product: CASSQEPMNTEAFF.